What follows describes a single TCR beta chain. Its antigen is still unknown. TCRdb re-called the 5' RACE reads with MiXCR, one entry per CDR3 protein. The data hold around 650,000 distinct CDR3 sequences, with about 7% observed a single time. This entry belongs to a study of identical twins. Study-level points and caveats: Models underestimated how often monozygotic twins shared out-of-frame TCR alpha.

V lost 5 bases to trimming and J lost 9 bases, with 11 bases between them. This CDR3 is 12 amino acids long. The germline V gene has CDR1 SGHTA and CDR2 FQGNSA. This same sample was also taken into another study, of yellow fever vaccine responses in identical twins.

The receptor was derived from a woman under 30 in good health. This sequence joins TRBV7-2 and TRBJ1-5; D may be TRBD1 (5 bases). The specimen was PBMCs. The CDR3 region is CASSRDLGPQHF. CDR3 bases: TGTGCCAGCAGCCGGGACCTTGGGCCCCAGCATTTT.